This entry lists 10 T cell receptor beta chains sequenced from one sample in a study of CD8 T cells in ankylosing spondylitis. Via MiXCR, TCRdb re-called the 5' RACE reads, giving one row per CDR3 protein. Of approximately 180,000 distinct CDR3 sequences listed, 15% to 20% are singletons. The sequencing sample was made of blood, either unsorted or a sorted T cell fraction (not recorded which). Receptors originate from a male donor aged 5-30 years with ankylosing spondylitis or in good health (not recorded which).

This clonotype was recorded only once. This chain joins TRBV9 and TRBJ1-3; a weak D match, TRBD1 (5 bases). Germline lookup yields CDR1 SGDLS and CDR2 YYNGEE. The CDR3 is 15 residues long. With 3 bases removed from V and 0 bases from J, the gap between germline ends came to 10 bases. The CDR3 loop is CASSGDSVSGNTIYF. The DNA of the CDR3 is TGTGCCAGCAGCGGAGACAGTGTCTCTGGAAACACCATATATTTT.

This clonotype was counted once. The rearrangement uses TRBV6-1 and TRBJ2-1; 7 nucleotides line up with TRBD1. Per germline, CDR1 MNHNS and CDR2 SASEGT. The CDR3 has 12 residues. V gave up 8 bases and J gave up 6 bases; unmatched junction bases: 4. In DNA, the CDR3 is TGTGCCAGCCAAGGGGGCTCCAATGAGCAGTTCTTC. It specifies CASQGGSNEQFF.

This clonotype was counted many times. The chain couples TRBV3-1 to TRBJ2-1, with D unclear. The V gene's germline CDR1 is LGHDT and CDR2 YNNKEL (reference sequence). The CDR3 spans 15 residues. Trimming pared 1 base from V and 3 bases from J, leaving 10 bases between. The CDR3 bases are TGTGCCAGCAGCCAAGGGTGGGCTCACTACAATGAGCAGTTCTTC. Amino acid sequence: CASSQGWAHYNEQFF.

This clonotype was recorded many times. The chain is built from TRBV21-1 and TRBJ2-3; the table gives TRBD1 as D, unverified against the DNA. TRBV21-1 is described as a pseudogene. This CDR3 has 15 residues. CDR3 coding DNA: TGTGCCAGCAGCAAAGCCCCCGGGAGAGGAGATACGCAGTATTTT. It translates to CASSKAPGRGDTQYF.

This clonotype has ten or more counts. CDR3 protein: CAISYDPTGQGSGGYTF. CDR3 DNA: TGTGCCATCAGCTACGACCCTACGGGACAGGGGAGTGGTGGCTACACCTTC. The gene calls are TRBV10-3 and TRBJ1-2, with 10 bases lining up with TRBD1. CDR1 is ENHRY, CDR2 SYGVKD, per germline. The CDR3 spans 17 residues. After removal of 6 bases from V and 7 bases from J, the junction contained 17 bases not matched to a gene.

This clonotype occurred many times. The chain recombines TRBV29-1 with TRBJ2-3; D is ambiguous. The germline V gene encodes CDR1 SQVTM and CDR2 ANQGSEA. The CDR3 length is 10 residues. CDR3 sequence: CSPVADTQYF. The CDR3 DNA follows: TGCAGTCCAGTGGCAGATACGCAGTATTTT.

The table lists this clonotype with many counts. V and J are TRBV5-1 and TRBJ2-1; 7 nucleotides align to TRBD1. This CDR3 has 15 residues. The germline V gene encodes CDR1 SGHRS and CDR2 YFSETQ. J gave up 4 bases and V 1 base, and 5 bases lay outside the gene matches. The CDR3, as DNA: TGCGCCAGCAGCTTGATAGGGACAGTTTACAATGAGCAGTTCTTC. Protein: CASSLIGTVYNEQFF.

This chain uses TRBV14 with TRBJ2-5; D uncertain. The CDR3 covers 15 residues. The V gene's germline CDR1 is SGHDN and CDR2 FVKESK. Trimming removed 4 bases from V and 4 bases from J, with 16 bases in between. Written as DNA, the CDR3 is TGTGCCAGCAGCCTGGCATTCACAAGGCGAGAGACCCAGTACTTC. It translates to CASSLAFTRRETQYF.

The V and J genes are TRBV11-3 and TRBJ2-5; a possible D gene is TRBD2 (6 bases). This CDR3 comprises 13 residues. Germline CDR1 SGHNT, CDR2 YENEEA. Trimming took 3 bases from V and 2 from J, leaving 7 bases between them. In DNA form, the CDR3 reads TGTGCCAGCAGCTTCCGGGAGCAAGAGACCCAGTACTTC. As protein: CASSFREQETQYF.

This clonotype was seen ten or more times. The chain recombines TRBV5-1 with TRBJ2-5; 7 bases fit TRBD1. V lost 1 base and J lost 1; bases outside the gene matches: 7. This CDR3 is built from 16 residues. The germline gives CDR1 SGHRS, CDR2 YFSETQ. The CDR3 spells CASSLTAGGSQETQYF. CDR3 DNA sequence: TGCGCCAGCAGCTTGACGGCAGGGGGAAGCCAAGAGACCCAGTACTTC.